The clone carrying this TCR beta chain has ten or more counts. Its antigen is unidentified. Lactation, pregnancy, other autoimmune disease or uncontrolled infection excluded patients. The authors obtained PBMCs from 9 to 10 ml of fresh peripheral blood. The data belong to a study of T cells in Graves' hyperthyroidism and ophthalmopathy. J was trimmed by 0 bases and V by 2 bases; bases with no gene match: 1. This CDR3 has 16 residues. Germline V gene lookup returns CDR1 ENHRY and CDR2 SYGVKD. Study findings and constraints: The majority of expanded thyroid clonotypes above 0.001 also appeared in blood.

There were TCR beta CDR3 regions amplified from RNA transcripts. HTBI primers were employed in a first-round RT-PCR of the TCR CDR3. From the multiplex PCR reads, TCRdb called clonotypes with MiXCR, one entry per CDR3 protein. The sample has 500,000 to 750,000 distinct CDR3 sequences, more than 13% seen once. The clonotype originates from a woman aged 18-29 years with Graves' ophthalmopathy. The sequencing input was blood. The gene calls are TRBV10-3 and TRBJ2-3; TRBD2 aligns across 11 bases. This CDR3 reads CAISEGLAGSTDTQYF. CDR3 DNA: TGTGCCATCAGTGAGGGACTAGCGGGTAGCACAGATACGCAGTATTTT.